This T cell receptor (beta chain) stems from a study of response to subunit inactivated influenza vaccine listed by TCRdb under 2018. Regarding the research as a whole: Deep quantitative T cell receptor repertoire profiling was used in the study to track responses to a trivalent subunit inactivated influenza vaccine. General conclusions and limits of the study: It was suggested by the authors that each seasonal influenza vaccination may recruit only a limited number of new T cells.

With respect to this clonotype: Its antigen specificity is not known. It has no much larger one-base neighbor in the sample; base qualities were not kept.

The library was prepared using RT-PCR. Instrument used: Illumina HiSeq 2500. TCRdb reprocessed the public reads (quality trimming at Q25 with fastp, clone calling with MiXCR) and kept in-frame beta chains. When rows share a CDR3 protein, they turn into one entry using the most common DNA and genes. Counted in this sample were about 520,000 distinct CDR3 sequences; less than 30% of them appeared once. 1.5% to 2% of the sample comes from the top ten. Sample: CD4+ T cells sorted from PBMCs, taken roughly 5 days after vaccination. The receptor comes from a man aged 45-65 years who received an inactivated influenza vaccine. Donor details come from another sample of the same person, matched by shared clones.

CDR3 sequence: CASSPGLAVNNEQFF. Here is the DNA: TGTGCCAGCTCACCTGGACTAGCGGTTAACAATGAGCAGTTCTTC. The chain is assembled from TRBV18 and TRBJ2-1; the central 10 bases match TRBD2. CDR1 and CDR2, per the germline V gene, are KGHSH and LQKENI. Clipping removes 3 bases from V and 5 bases from J, with 4 as the unmatched junction base count. Reading from cysteine to phenylalanine, the CDR3 counts 15 amino acids. Kept here is only the CDR3 DNA, which spans 45 bases and is read in frame from base 1.